This T cell receptor (beta chain) emerged from a study of blood T cell repertoires in COVID-19. The table came from immunoSEQ multiplex PCR; TCRdb's copy has only in-frame clones and leaves some out. The sample holds approximately 89,000 clones; over 75% are singletons and the top ten take approximately 15%. The CDR3 runs to 14 residues. Germline CDR1 is MGHDK and CDR2 is SYGVNS. The V end lost 1 base, the J end lost 1 base, and 7 bases lay between the germline ends. The source material was peripheral blood. The receptor comes from a woman in her sixties or seventies with acute or convalescent COVID-19. This chain connects TRBV25-1 to TRBJ2-5; tentative D call: TRBD2 (6 bases). CDR3 in amino acids: CASSELGGQETQYF. The CDR3 coding sequence is TGTGCCAGCAGTGAATTGGGGGGCCAAGAGACCCAGTACTTC.